What follows are 21 T cell receptor beta chains derived from one specimen sequenced in a study of cytomegalovirus exposure and HLA in healthy donors. The study ran its PCR with 60 Vbeta and 13 Jbeta primers. Clones were read by immunoSEQ multiplex PCR, and TCRdb kept only the in-frame ones, dropping some. The sample contains 150,000 to 200,000 clones, roughly 72% of which appear only once. Sequenced: PBMCs. Receptor source: a man in his forties or fifties in good health and CMV-seropositive.

This clone was picked up a small number of times. This chain connects TRBV5-1 to TRBJ1-3, with D maybe TRBD1 (5 bases). The CDR3 is made up of 16 amino acids. The germline V gene encodes CDR1 SGHRS and CDR2 YFSETQ. Trimming removed 1 base at V and 0 bases at J, with 11 bases between. CDR3 bases: TGCGCCAGCAGCTTGAGGGGTGACTTCTCTGGAAACACCATATATTTT. It translates to CASSLRGDFSGNTIYF.

This chain uses TRBV29-1 with TRBJ2-5; TRBD1 matches 12 bases. With 1 base clipped from V and 6 bases from J, the junction kept 6 bases outside the gene matches. The germline V gene encodes CDR1 SQVTM and CDR2 ANQGSEA. This CDR3 is 15 amino acids long. The chain's CDR3 is CSVEGGTGGFKTQYF. CDR3 nucleotide sequence: TGCAGCGTTGAAGGGGGGACAGGGGGCTTCAAGACCCAGTACTTC.

Turning to this clone: The same CDR3 arises from other DNA sequences in this sample as well. The chain combines TRBV15 with TRBJ1-1, with D possibly being TRBD1 (5 bases). The CDR3 is made up of 18 amino acids. CDR1 and CDR2 from the germline V gene are LNHNV and YYDKDF (reference sequence). V gave up 3 bases and J gave up 0 bases, with 20 bases separating them. The CDR3 loop reads CATSRDKGYNRMNTEAFF. The CDR3 DNA reads TGTGCCACCAGCAGGGATAAGGGGTACAATCGCATGAACACTGAAGCTTTCTTT.

The rearrangement joins TRBV5-1 to TRBJ1-1; 8 nucleotides line up with TRBD1. V dropped 6 bases and J dropped 5; count of bases not matched to a gene: 9. Germline CDR1 reads SGHRS; CDR2 reads YFSETQ. The CDR3 is 14 residues long. The CDR3 region has the DNA TGCGCCAGCACAGTCGGACAGGGAAATACTGAAGCTTTCTTT. As protein: CASTVGQGNTEAFF.

This clone has a single count. V usage is TRBV4-1 and J usage is TRBJ1-1; 8 nucleotides agree with TRBD1. Germline loops: CDR1 MGHRA, CDR2 YSYEKL. The CDR3 covers 14 residues. Germline trimming cut 5 bases from V and 12 bases from J; bases unmatched to any gene: 14. CDR3 sequence (DNA): TGCGCCAGCAGCGCCCTTCTCCGGGACAGGATGTCTTTCTTT. Translated: CASSALLRDRMSFF.

Concerning this clone: Within the sample, other DNA sequences also encode this same CDR3. The chain is built from TRBV4-3 and TRBJ2-2; tentatively, D is TRBD1 (6 bases). Germline V lookup: CDR1 LGHNA, CDR2 YSLEER. Trimming stripped 4 bases from V and 7 bases from J, with 16 bases between. The CDR3 is 15 residues long. CDR3 in amino acids: CASSLKQGGSGELFF. The CDR3 nucleotides read TGCGCCAGCAGCCTGAAACAGGGTGGGAGCGGGGAGCTGTTTTTT.

The rearrangement joins TRBV6-1 to TRBJ2-7, with 9 bases matching TRBD2. Germline trimming cut 7 bases from V and 1 base from J; bases unmatched to any gene: 2. Germline values: CDR1 MNHNS, CDR2 SASEGT. This CDR3 has 13 amino acids. The CDR3: CASTLAGSYEQYF. The CDR3 DNA sequence: TGTGCCAGCACCCTAGCGGGGTCCTACGAGCAGTACTTC.

This chain joins TRBV7-2 and TRBJ1-2; 8 nucleotides align to TRBD1. The CDR3 loop spans 13 amino acids. After removal of 4 bases from V and 3 bases from J, the junction contained 1 base not matched to a gene. Germline CDR1 is SGHTA and CDR2 is FQGNSA. The CDR3: CASSSTGDYGYTF. The CDR3 DNA reads as TGTGCCAGCAGCTCGACAGGGGACTATGGCTACACCTTC.

This sequence joins TRBV4-3 and TRBJ2-7; D perhaps matches TRBD1 (6 bases). Trimming removed 0 bases at V and 3 bases at J, with 12 bases between. The V gene's germline CDR1 is LGHNA and CDR2 YSLEER. CDR3 length equals 15 residues. The CDR3 DNA follows: TGCGCCAGCAGCCAAGATTCTTGGACAGACTACGAGCAGTACTTC. Protein: CASSQDSWTDYEQYF.

The chain is built from TRBV19 and TRBJ2-7, with TRBD1 identical over 7 bases. Germline CDR1 LNHDA, CDR2 SQIVND (reference sequence). The CDR3 runs 13 residues. V lost 5 bases to trimming and J lost 7 bases; unmatched junction nucleotides: 8. CDR3 amino acids: CASSPQGVIEQYF. In nucleotides, the CDR3 is TGTGCCAGTAGTCCCCAGGGGGTCATTGAGCAGTACTTC.

V is TRBV19 and J is TRBJ1-6, with D perhaps matching TRBD1 (5 bases). Trimming shortened V by 8 bases and J by 7 bases, and 21 bases separated the two germline ends. Germline CDR1 reads LNHDA; CDR2 reads SQIVND (reference sequence). The CDR3 covers 16 residues. The CDR3 DNA is TGTGCCAGTGGACAATGGGCCCAAGCAGGGAATTCACCCCTCCACTTT. This codes for CASGQWAQAGNSPLHF.

The rearrangement uses TRBV19 and TRBJ1-6, with 8 bases aligning to TRBD1. J lost 10 bases, V lost 5 bases, and 10 bases had no gene match. CDR3 length equals 15 residues. Per the germline V gene, CDR1 is LNHDA and CDR2 is SQIVND (reference sequence). The CDR3, as DNA: TGTGCCAGTAGTCCTCTCCGACAGGGGAGGTCACCCCTCCACTTT. Its protein is CASSPLRQGRSPLHF.

The genes are TRBV19 and TRBJ2-6, with a tentative D call TRBD1 (6 bases). The V end was cut by 9 bases, the J end by 4 bases, with 13 bases between. This CDR3 has 14 residues. The germline V gene encodes CDR1 LNHDA and CDR2 SQIVND (reference sequence). This chain's CDR3 is CASAQGYGANVLTF. The CDR3 DNA sequence: TGTGCCAGCGCCCAGGGGTACGGGGCCAACGTCCTGACTTTC.

The chain carries TRBV6-6 and TRBJ2-7, with 9 positions matching TRBD1. CDR1 is MNHNY and CDR2 is SVGAGI in the germline V gene (reference sequence). V dropped 0 bases and J dropped 0; count of bases not matched to a gene: 3. This CDR3 contains 16 residues. The CDR3 loop reads CASSYSPGQGSYEQYF. The CDR3 DNA reads TGTGCCAGCAGTTACTCTCCGGGACAGGGCTCCTACGAGCAGTACTTC.

The V gene is TRBV5-5, the J gene TRBJ1-3; the D gene is possibly TRBD1 (5 bases). CDR1 and CDR2 from the germline V gene are SGHKS and YYEKEE (reference sequence). Trimming shortened V by 3 bases and J by 4 bases, and 17 bases separated the two germline ends. This CDR3 region has 16 residues. CDR3 sequence reads: CASSSRFVGAGNTIYF. The CDR3 DNA follows: TGTGCCAGCAGCTCCCGGTTTGTAGGGGCAGGAAACACCATATATTTT. Drawing the rest from reference TRBV5-5 and TRBJ1-3, the complete variable domain is DAGVTQSPTHLIKTRGQQVTLRCSPISGHKSVSWYQQVLGQGPQFIFQYYEKEERGRGNFPDRFSARQFPNYSSELNVNALLLGDSALYLCASSSRFVGAGNTIYFGEGSWLTVV.

The chain recombines TRBV19 with TRBJ1-5; 9 bases are a match to TRBD1. CDR1 and CDR2 from the germline V gene are LNHDA and SQIVND (reference sequence). J was trimmed by 2 bases and V by 10 bases; bases with no gene match: 12. The CDR3 loop spans 16 amino acids. The CDR3 protein is CATAPGQGMGNQPQHF. As DNA, the CDR3 is TGTGCCACCGCCCCGGGACAGGGAATGGGCAATCAGCCCCAGCATTTT.

The chain combines TRBV5-1 with TRBJ2-7; TRBD1 is a possible D gene (6 bases). CDR1 and CDR2 (germline): SGHRS, YFSETQ. V shed 4 bases and J shed 5 bases, with 16 bases lying between them. This CDR3 comprises 14 residues. The CDR3 nucleotides read TGCGCCAGCAGCCAATCAAACAGGGTCGACGAGCAGTACTTC. Residues: CASSQSNRVDEQYF.

The genes are TRBV30 and TRBJ1-1; D remains ambiguous. V gave up 0 bases and J gave up 6 bases, with 17 bases separating them. The CDR3 loop spans 15 amino acids. Looked up from germline, CDR1 is GTSNPN and CDR2 is SVGIG (reference sequence). The CDR3 DNA is TGTGCCTGGAGTGTACGGATAGGGTGGAGGGCTGAAGCTTTCTTT. It codes for CAWSVRIGWRAEAFF. Full variable domain (outside the CDR3, taken from reference TRBV30 and TRBJ1-1): SQTIHQWPATLVQPVGSPLSLECTVEGTSNPNLYWYRQAAGRGLQLLFYSVGIGQISSEVPQNLSASRPQDRQFILSSKKLLLSDSGFYLCAWSVRIGWRAEAFFGQGTRLTVV.

The genes are TRBV9 and TRBJ1-4; TRBD1 matches 7 bases. Germline V gene sequence: CDR1 SGDLS, CDR2 YYNGEE. The CDR3 loop spans 18 amino acids. Trimming at V came to 3 bases and at J to 0 bases, leaving 11 bases not matched to a gene. As DNA, the CDR3 is TGTGCCAGCAGCGGTCGGGACAGCTGGTTTTCAACTAATGAAAAACTGTTTTTT. Its translation is CASSGRDSWFSTNEKLFF.

The chain has TRBV5-1 and TRBJ2-6; perhaps TRBD2 as D (5 bases). V was pared by 5 bases and J by 9 bases, with 9 bases between. The germline V gene has CDR1 SGHRS and CDR2 YFSETQ. The CDR3 contains 12 residues. CDR3 sequence reads: CASSGEFNVLTF. The CDR3 DNA is TGCGCCAGCAGTGGGGAGTTCAACGTCCTGACTTTC.

This rearrangement joins TRBV6-5 to TRBJ2-3, with TRBD2 matching 8 bases. This CDR3 is 15 amino acids long. CDR1 and CDR2 from the germline V gene are MNHEY and SVGAGI. J gave up 2 bases and V 6 bases, and 7 bases lay outside the gene matches. CDR3 sequence reads: CASRRRGAPTDTQYF. As DNA, the CDR3 is TGTGCCAGCAGGAGGCGGGGGGCCCCCACAGATACGCAGTATTTT.